This T cell receptor (beta chain) was documented in a study of blood T cells in healthy people across ages. The study's findings and limits: Estimates drawn from one million T cells were deemed to understate diversity.

This CDR3 comprises 13 residues. Germline assignment: CDR1 SNHLY and CDR2 FYNNEI. Trimming took 3 bases from V and 2 from J, leaving 2 bases between them. Of note for this clonotype: Antigen: not known.

PCR was performed a second time for roughly 7 to 11 cycles using a sample-barcoded 5' primer and a J-beta primer mix. TCRdb itself ran the 5' RACE reads through MiXCR, one entry per CDR3 protein. This sample yields some 760,000 distinct CDR3 sequences, of which about 25% are seen a single time; more than 8% belongs to the top ten. The same specimen was also included in a second study, on T cells of mothers and their children. From that paper: cDNA was synthesized from all extracted RNA at about 1.5 ug per reaction. M1S, a second-PCR primer, added sample barcodes and 2-4 random nucleotides. For unrelated pairs as for related ones, thymic selection shapes TCR recombination output similarly.

The sample consisted of blood. This TCR came from a boy younger than 18 in good health. The rearrangement joins TRBV2 to TRBJ2-6, with D uncertain. The CDR3 protein is CASSDPGANVLTF. The CDR3 coding sequence is TGTGCCAGCAGTGATCCTGGGGCCAACGTCCTGACTTTC.